This TCR beta chain is from a study of shared clonotypes between healthy human individuals. Overall study results and limits: Across subsets, estimated richness was generally greater for naive than for memory populations.

Per germline, CDR1 MNHEY and CDR2 SMNVEV (reference sequence). This CDR3 has 13 amino acids. J lost 12 bases, V lost 3 bases, and 8 bases had no gene match. Each replicate PCR on the sorted subsets used about 220 ng DNA (approximately 33,000 T cell genomes). Profiled with immunoSEQ multiplex PCR; TCRdb holds only in-frame clones, not every one. The table lists roughly 2,300,000 clones, approximately 90% of them singletons. Points on this clone: Its antigen is not identified.

Donors comprised only Caucasian adults living in Nashville, Tennessee. Into CD45RA+ naive and CD45RA-negative memory subsets, the CD4+ cells were split. The chain links TRBV27 to TRBJ2-1; 7 bases map to TRBD1. The TCR sequence derives from a young man in good health. Some clones in this sample may be carry-over from other donors' samples. The specimen was naive CD4+ T cells from PBMCs. Subset denoted: CD45RA+ positively selected. Here the CDR3 DNA reads TGTGCCAGCAGTTTCCGGACAGGATTGGTGCAGTTCTTC. It is translated as CASSFRTGLVQFF.